These T cell receptor beta chains were read from a single sample in a study of blood T cell repertoires in COVID-19. The method was immunoSEQ multiplex PCR; TCRdb's version includes in-frame clones alone and lacks a portion of them. This table has a few hundred thousand clones, about nine tenths appearing once. Sequenced material: peripheral blood. Every receptor here comes from a woman aged 55-75 years with acute or convalescent COVID-19. Both conserved end residues are part of each CDR3. The D gene is left open where the match is weak. Size is omitted from some rows. Given values are once, few, many or a class for expanded clones.

V gene	clone size	J gene	D gene	CDR3 protein	CDR3 DNA
TRBV27	NA	TRBJ2-1	TRBD1	CASSFDGQGLYNEQFF	TGTGCCAGCAGTTTCGACGGACAGGGGCTATACAATGAGCAGTTCTTC
TRBV7-6	NA	TRBJ2-7	NA	CASSLEAGEQYF	TGTGCCAGCAGCTTAGAAGCGGGCGAGCAGTACTTC
TRBV5-8	NA	TRBJ1-5	NA	CASTSRPQHF	TGTGCCAGCACCTCTAGGCCCCAGCATTTT
TRBV5-1	NA	TRBJ1-4	TRBD1	CASSPQGQANEKLFF	TGCGCCAGCAGCCCACAGGGACAGGCTAATGAAAAACTGTTTTTT
TRBV11-2	NA	TRBJ2-3	TRBD1	CASSEGTGTQYF	TGTGCCAGCAGTGAAGGGACAGGGACACAGTATTTT
TRBV7-2	NA	TRBJ1-5	NA	CASSLYKGLGDQPQHF	TGTGCCAGCAGCTTATACAAGGGGCTTGGCGATCAGCCCCAGCATTTT
TRBV6-5	few	TRBJ2-7	NA	CASSYGRAYEQYF	TGTGCCAGCAGTTATGGCAGGGCCTACGAGCAGTACTTC
TRBV18	once	TRBJ1-4	NA	CASSLSGLNEKLFF	TGTGCCAGCTCGTTATCCGGACTAAACGAAAAACTGTTTTTT
TRBV9	NA	TRBJ1-2	TRBD1	CASSGLGQGASGYTF	TGTGCCAGCAGCGGGCTAGGACAGGGGGCTTCTGGCTACACCTTC
TRBV24-1	NA	TRBJ2-1	TRBD2	CATSDSAGGILFPRGEQFF	TGTGCCACCAGTGATTCCGCGGGAGGGATACTCTTTCCTCGTGGTGAGCAGTTCTTC
TRBV27	NA	TRBJ2-7	TRBD1	CASSLLPGTGGSYEQYF	TGTGCCAGCAGTTTATTACCCGGGACAGGGGGGTCCTACGAGCAGTACTTC
TRBV9	few	TRBJ2-2	TRBD2	CASSVAGRPGTNTGELFF	TGTGCCAGCAGCGTAGCCGGGAGGCCTGGAACGAACACCGGGGAGCTGTTTTTT
TRBV5-1	NA	TRBJ2-7	NA	CASRPEATGGQYF	TGCGCCAGCAGGCCAGAAGCGACCGGGGGGCAGTACTTC
TRBV28	NA	TRBJ2-5	NA	CASSAGAETQYF	TGTGCCAGCAGTGCGGGGGCAGAGACCCAGTACTTC
TRBV2	NA	TRBJ2-5	NA	CASLLAEIQYF	TGTGCCTCCCTGTTAGCCGAGATCCAGTACTTC
TRBV2	NA	TRBJ2-1	NA	CASSRMSIHNEQFF	TGTGCCAGCAGTAGAATGAGCATCCACAATGAGCAGTTCTTC
TRBV21-1	NA	TRBJ1-5	NA	CASTTQGPTRQPQHF	TGTGCCAGCACCACACAGGGCCCCACTAGGCAGCCCCAGCATTTT
TRBV24-1	NA	TRBJ2-7	NA	CATGTGYPAYEQYF	TGTGCCACCGGCACAGGTTACCCCGCCTACGAGCAGTACTTC
TRBV9	NA	TRBJ1-1	NA	CASSVDWVSGTEAFF	TGTGCCAGCAGCGTAGATTGGGTGTCGGGGACTGAAGCTTTCTTT
TRBV27	NA	TRBJ1-2	NA	CASSLWGRRPLTGYTF	TGTGCCAGCAGTTTATGGGGGCGAAGACCGTTGACTGGCTACACCTTC
TRBV7-9	NA	TRBJ2-1	NA	CASRPQGTYNEQFF	TGTGCCAGCAGGCCCCAGGGAACCTACAATGAGCAGTTCTTC
TRBV5-4	NA	TRBJ2-3	TRBD2	CASSLAGRDTQYF	TGTGCCAGCAGCTTAGCGGGGAGAGATACGCAGTATTTT
TRBV5-6	NA	TRBJ2-5	TRBD2	CASSSLASGSAQTQYF	TGTGCCAGCAGCTCCTTGGCTAGCGGGAGTGCGCAGACCCAGTACTTC
TRBV5-1	NA	TRBJ2-3	TRBD1	CASSLGQGATDTQYF	TGCGCCAGCAGCTTGGGACAGGGGGCCACAGATACGCAGTATTTT
TRBV7-9	NA	TRBJ2-1	NA	CASSSGWGVNEQFF	TGTGCCAGCAGCTCCGGATGGGGGGTTAATGAGCAGTTCTTC
TRBV6-2/TRBV6-3	NA	TRBJ2-7	NA	CASSYPPGDYEQYF	TGTGCCAGCAGTTACCCGCCGGGAGACTACGAGCAGTACTTC
TRBV5-1	few	TRBJ2-7	TRBD2	CASSPTSAVVNEQYF	TGCGCCAGCAGCCCAACTAGCGCGGTGGTCAACGAGCAGTACTTC
TRBV4-2	NA	TRBJ1-2	NA	CASSQDRGQNYGYTF	TGTGCCAGCAGCCAAGATCGAGGACAGAACTATGGCTACACCTTC
TRBV27	NA	TRBJ2-7	TRBD2	CASINTGTSGNEQYF	TGTGCCAGCATTAACACCGGGACTAGCGGGAACGAGCAGTACTTC
TRBV5-1	NA	TRBJ1-2	NA	CASSWGQATNYGYTF	TGCGCCAGCAGCTGGGGACAAGCCACTAACTATGGCTACACCTTC